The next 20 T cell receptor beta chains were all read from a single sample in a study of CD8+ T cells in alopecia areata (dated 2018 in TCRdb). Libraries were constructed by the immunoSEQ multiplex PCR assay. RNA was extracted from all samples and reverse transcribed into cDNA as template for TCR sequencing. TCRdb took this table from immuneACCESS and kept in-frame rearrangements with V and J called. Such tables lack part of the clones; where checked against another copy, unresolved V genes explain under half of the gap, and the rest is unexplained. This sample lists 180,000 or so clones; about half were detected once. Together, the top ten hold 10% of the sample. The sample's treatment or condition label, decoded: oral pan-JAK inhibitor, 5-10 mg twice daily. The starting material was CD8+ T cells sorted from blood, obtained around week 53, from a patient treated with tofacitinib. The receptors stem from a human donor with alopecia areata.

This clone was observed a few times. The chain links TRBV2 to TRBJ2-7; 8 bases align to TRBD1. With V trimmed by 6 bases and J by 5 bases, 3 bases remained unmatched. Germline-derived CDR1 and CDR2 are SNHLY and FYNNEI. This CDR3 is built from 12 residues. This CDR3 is CASRMTGDEQYF. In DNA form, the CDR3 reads TGTGCCAGCAGGATGACAGGGGACGAGCAGTACTTC.

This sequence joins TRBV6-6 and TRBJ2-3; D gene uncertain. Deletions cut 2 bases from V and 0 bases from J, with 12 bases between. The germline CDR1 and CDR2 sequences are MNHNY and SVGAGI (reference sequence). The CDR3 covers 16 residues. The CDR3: CASSYPLSPSTDTQYF. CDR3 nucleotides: TGTGCCAGCAGTTACCCCTTAAGTCCTAGCACAGATACGCAGTATTTT.

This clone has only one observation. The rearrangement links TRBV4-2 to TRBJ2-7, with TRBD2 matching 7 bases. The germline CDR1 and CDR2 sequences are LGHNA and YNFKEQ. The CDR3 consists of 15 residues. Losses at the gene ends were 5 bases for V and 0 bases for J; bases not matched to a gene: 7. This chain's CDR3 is CASSAGLDDSYEQYF. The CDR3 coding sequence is TGTGCCAGCAGCGCAGGACTAGACGACTCCTACGAGCAGTACTTC.

The CDR3 bases are TGTGCCACTCAAACAGGAGGTTCAGATTCACCCCTCCACTTT. Translation gives CATQTGGSDSPLHF. V is TRBV6-5 and J is TRBJ1-6, with D perhaps matching TRBD1 (5 bases). V gave up 10 bases and J gave up 8 bases, with 18 bases separating them. Looked up from germline, CDR1 is MNHEY and CDR2 is SVGAGI. The CDR3 is 14 amino acids.

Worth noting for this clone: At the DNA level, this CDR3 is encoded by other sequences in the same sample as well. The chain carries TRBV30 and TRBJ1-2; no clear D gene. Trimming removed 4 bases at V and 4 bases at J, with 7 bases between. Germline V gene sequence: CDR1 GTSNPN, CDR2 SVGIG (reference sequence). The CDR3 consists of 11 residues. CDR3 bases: TGTGCCTGGACAGGAGGCTATGGCTACACCTTC. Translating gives CAWTGGYGYTF.

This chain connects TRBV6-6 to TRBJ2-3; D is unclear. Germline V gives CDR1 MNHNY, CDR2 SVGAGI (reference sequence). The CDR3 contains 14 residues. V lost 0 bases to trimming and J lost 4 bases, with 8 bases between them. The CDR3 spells CASSYSKRADTQYF. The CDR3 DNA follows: TGTGCCAGCAGTTACTCGAAAAGGGCAGATACGCAGTATTTT.

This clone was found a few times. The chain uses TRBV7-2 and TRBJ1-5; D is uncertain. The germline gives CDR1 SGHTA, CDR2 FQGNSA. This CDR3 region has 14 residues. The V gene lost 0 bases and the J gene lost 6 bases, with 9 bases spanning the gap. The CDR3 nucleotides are TGTGCCAGCAGCTTAGCCCGGGGAAGTCAGCCCCAGCATTTT. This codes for CASSLARGSQPQHF. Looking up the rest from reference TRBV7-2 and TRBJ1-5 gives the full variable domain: GAGVSQSPSNKVTEKGKDVELRCDPISGHTALYWYRQSLGQGLEFLIYFQGNSAPDKSGLPSDRFSAERTGGSVSTLTIQRTQQEDSAVYLCASSLARGSQPQHFGDGTRLSIL.

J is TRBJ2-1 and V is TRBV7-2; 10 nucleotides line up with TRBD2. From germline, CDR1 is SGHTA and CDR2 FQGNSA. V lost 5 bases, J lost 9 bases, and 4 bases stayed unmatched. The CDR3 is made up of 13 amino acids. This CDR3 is CASSETSGAEQFF. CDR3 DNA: TGTGCCAGCAGCGAAACTAGCGGGGCTGAGCAGTTCTTC. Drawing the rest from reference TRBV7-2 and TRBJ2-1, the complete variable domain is GAGVSQSPSNKVTEKGKDVELRCDPISGHTALYWYRQSLGQGLEFLIYFQGNSAPDKSGLPSDRFSAERTGGSVSTLTIQRTQQEDSAVYLCASSETSGAEQFFGPGTRLTVL.

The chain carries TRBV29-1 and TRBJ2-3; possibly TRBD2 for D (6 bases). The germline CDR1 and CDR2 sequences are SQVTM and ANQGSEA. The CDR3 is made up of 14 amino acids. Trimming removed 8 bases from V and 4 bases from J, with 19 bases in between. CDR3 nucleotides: TGCAGCCTCACCTTCGGAGGGAGCGCAGATACGCAGTATTTT. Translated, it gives CSLTFGGSADTQYF.

The CDR3 DNA reads as TGTGCCAGCAGTTACTCTGTTAAGGCTTCTTTCTATGGCTACACCTTC. Protein sequence: CASSYSVKASFYGYTF. This chain joins TRBV6-5 and TRBJ1-2; D is undetermined. Per the germline V gene, CDR1 is MNHEY and CDR2 is SVGAGI. Trimming removed 0 bases from V and 4 bases from J, with 15 bases in between. The CDR3 covers 16 residues.

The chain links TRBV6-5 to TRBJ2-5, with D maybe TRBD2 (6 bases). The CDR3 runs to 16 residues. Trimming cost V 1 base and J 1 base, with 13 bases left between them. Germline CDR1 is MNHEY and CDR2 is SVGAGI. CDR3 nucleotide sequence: TGTGCCAGCAGTTACTTGGAGGGGCTCGGCCAAGAGACCCAGTACTTC. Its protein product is CASSYLEGLGQETQYF.

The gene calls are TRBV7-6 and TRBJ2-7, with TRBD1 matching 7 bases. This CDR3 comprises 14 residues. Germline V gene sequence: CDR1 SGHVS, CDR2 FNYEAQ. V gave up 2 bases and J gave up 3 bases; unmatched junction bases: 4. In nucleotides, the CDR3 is TGTGCCAGCAGCTTACAGGGGGAGAACTACGAGCAGTACTTC. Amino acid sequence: CASSLQGENYEQYF.

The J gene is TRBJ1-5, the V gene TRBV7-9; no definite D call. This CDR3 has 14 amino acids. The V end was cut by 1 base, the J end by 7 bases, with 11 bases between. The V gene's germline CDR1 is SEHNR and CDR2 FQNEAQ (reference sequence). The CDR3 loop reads CASSLGQEPQPQHF. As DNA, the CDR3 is TGTGCCAGCAGCTTAGGGCAGGAACCCCAGCCCCAGCATTTT. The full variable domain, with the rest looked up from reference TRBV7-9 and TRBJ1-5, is DTGVSQNPRHKITKRGQNVTFRCDPISEHNRLYWYRQTLGQGPEFLTYFQNEAQLEKSRLLSDRFSAERPKGSFSTLEIQRTEQGDSAMYLCASSLGQEPQPQHFGDGTRLSIL.

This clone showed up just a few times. CDR3 sequence: CASSFDRVGTGELFF. The DNA for the CDR3 is TGTGCCAGCAGTTTTGACAGGGTGGGGACCGGGGAGCTGTTTTTT. The chain links TRBV27 to TRBJ2-2; 7 bases align to TRBD1. The CDR3 length is 15 residues. Germline CDR1 MNHEY, CDR2 SMNVEV (reference sequence). V was pared by 3 bases and J by 5 bases, with 6 bases of the junction left unmatched.

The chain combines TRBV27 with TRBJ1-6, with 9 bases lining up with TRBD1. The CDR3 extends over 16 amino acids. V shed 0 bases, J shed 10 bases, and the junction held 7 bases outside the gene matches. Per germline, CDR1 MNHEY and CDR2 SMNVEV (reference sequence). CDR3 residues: CASSLSPGTGWSPLHF. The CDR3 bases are TGTGCCAGCAGTTTATCTCCGGGGACAGGGTGGTCACCCCTCCACTTT.

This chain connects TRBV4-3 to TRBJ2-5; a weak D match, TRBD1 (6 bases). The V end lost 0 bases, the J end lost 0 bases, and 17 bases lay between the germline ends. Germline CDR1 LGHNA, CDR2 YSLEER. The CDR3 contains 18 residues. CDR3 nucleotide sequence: TGCGCCAGCAGCCAAGATGGCCAGGGGTGGGGGTACCAAGAGACCCAGTACTTC. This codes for CASSQDGQGWGYQETQYF.

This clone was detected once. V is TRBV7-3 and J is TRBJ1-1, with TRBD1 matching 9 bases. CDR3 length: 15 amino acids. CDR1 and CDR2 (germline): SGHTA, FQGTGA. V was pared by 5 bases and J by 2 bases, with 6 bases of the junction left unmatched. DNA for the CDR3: TGTGCCAGCAGCCTAATGGGACAGGGAAACACTGAAGCTTTCTTT. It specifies CASSLMGQGNTEAFF.

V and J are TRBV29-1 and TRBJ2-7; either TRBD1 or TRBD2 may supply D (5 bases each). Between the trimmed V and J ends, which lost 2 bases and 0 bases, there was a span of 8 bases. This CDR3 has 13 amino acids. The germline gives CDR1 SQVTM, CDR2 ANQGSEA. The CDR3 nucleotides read TGCAGCGTTGAATGGGGGAACTCCTACGAGCAGTACTTC. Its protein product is CSVEWGNSYEQYF.

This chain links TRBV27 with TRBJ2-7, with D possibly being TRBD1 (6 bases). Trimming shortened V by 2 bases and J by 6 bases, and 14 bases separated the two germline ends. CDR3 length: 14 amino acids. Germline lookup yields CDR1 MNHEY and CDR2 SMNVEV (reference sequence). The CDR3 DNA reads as TGTGCCAGCAGTTTAACGGACAGTAGCAGCGAGCAGTACTTC. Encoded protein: CASSLTDSSSEQYF.

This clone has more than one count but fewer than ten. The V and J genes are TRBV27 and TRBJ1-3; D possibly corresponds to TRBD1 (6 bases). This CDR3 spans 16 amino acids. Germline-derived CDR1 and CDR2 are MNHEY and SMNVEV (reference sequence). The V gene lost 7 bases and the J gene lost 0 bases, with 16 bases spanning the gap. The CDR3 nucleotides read TGTGCCAGCACCCGGGGGGCAGGCAACTCTGGAAACACCATATATTTT. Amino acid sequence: CASTRGAGNSGNTIYF.